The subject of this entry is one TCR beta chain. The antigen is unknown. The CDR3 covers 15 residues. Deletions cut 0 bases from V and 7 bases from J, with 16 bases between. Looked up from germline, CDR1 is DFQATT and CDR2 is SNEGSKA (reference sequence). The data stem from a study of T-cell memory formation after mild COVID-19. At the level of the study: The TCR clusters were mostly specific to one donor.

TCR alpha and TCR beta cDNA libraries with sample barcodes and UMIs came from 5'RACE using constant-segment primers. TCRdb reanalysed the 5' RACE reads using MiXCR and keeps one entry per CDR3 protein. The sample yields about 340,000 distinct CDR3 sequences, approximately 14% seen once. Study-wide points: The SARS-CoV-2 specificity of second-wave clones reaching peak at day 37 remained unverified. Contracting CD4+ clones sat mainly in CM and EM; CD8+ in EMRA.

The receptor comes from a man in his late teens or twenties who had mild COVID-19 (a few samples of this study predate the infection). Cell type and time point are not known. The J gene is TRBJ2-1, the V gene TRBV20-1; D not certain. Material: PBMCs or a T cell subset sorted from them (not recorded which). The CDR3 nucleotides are TGCAGTGCTAGAGATTACGTGTTGGGGTGGAATGAGCAGTTCTTC. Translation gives CSARDYVLGWNEQFF.